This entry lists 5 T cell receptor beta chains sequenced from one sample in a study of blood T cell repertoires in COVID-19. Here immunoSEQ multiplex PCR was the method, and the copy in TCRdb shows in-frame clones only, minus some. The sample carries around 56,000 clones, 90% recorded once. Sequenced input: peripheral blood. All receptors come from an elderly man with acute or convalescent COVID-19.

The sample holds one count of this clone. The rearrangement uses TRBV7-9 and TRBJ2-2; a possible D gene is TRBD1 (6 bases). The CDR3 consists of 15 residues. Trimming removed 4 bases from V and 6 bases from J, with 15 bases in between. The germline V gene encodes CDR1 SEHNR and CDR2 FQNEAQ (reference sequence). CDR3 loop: CASSSTGRGAGELFF. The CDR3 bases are TGTGCCAGCAGCTCAACGGGCAGGGGAGCCGGGGAGCTGTTTTTT.

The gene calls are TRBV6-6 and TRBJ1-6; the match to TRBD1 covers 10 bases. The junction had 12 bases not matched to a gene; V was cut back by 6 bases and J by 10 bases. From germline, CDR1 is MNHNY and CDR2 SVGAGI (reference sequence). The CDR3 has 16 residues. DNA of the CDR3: TGTGCCAGCAGGGGTCCCGGGACAGGGGTTGGATCACCCCTCCACTTT. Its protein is CASRGPGTGVGSPLHF.

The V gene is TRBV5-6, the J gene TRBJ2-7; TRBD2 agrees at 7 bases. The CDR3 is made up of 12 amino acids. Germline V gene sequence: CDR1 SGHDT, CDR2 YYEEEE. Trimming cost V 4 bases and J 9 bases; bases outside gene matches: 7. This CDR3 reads CASSRGGLLQYF. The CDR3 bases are TGTGCCAGCAGCCGCGGGGGTTTGTTGCAGTACTTC.

The CDR3 coding sequence is TGTGCCAGCAGCAAACGGGAAGTAGAGGGGGGGACAGATACGCAGTATTTT. Encoded protein: CASSKREVEGGTDTQYF. The rearrangement joins TRBV21-1 to TRBJ2-3; the table names TRBD2, a call not compared with the DNA. TRBV21-1 is a recognized pseudogene. The CDR3 covers 17 residues.

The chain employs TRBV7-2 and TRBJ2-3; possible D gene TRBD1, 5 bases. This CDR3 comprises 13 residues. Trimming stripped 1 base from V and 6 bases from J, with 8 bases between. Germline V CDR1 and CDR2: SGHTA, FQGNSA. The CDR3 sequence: CASSLGQGDTQYF. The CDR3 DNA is TGTGCCAGCAGCTTAGGGCAGGGTGATACGCAGTATTTT.